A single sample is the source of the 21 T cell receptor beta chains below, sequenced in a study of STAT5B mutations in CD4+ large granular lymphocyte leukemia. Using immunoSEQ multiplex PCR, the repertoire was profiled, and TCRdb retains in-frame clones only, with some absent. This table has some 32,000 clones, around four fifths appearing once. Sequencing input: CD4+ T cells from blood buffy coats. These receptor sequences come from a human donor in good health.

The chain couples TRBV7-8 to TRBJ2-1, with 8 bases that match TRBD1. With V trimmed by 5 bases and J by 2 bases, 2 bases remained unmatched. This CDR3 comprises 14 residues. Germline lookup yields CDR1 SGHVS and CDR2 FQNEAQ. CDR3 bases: TGTGCCAGCAGCCGGACAGGGCCCTACAATGAGCAGTTCTTC. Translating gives CASSRTGPYNEQFF.

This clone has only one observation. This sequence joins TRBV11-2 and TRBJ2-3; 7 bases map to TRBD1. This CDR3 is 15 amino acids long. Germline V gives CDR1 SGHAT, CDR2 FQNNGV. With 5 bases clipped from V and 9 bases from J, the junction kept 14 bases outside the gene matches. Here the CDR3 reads CASSVGTERRETQYF. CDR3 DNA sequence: TGTGCCAGCAGCGTCGGGACAGAAAGAAGAGAAACGCAGTATTTT.

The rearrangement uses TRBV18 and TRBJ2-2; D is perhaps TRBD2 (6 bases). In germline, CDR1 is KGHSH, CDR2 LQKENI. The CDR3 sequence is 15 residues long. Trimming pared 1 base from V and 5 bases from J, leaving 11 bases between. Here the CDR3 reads CASSPLREVTGELFF. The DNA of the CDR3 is TGTGCCAGCTCACCACTGAGGGAGGTTACCGGGGAGCTGTTTTTT. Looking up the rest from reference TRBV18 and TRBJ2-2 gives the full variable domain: NAGVMQNPRHLVRRRGQEARLRCSPMKGHSHVYWYRQLPEEGLKFMVYLQKENIIDESGMPKERFSAEFPKEGPSILRIQQVVRGDSAAYFCASSPLREVTGELFFGEGSRLTVL.

In nucleotides, the CDR3 is TGTGCCAGCAGCCCCGGGACAGCGAACACCGGGGAGCTGTTTTTT. Amino acids: CASSPGTANTGELFF. The chain uses TRBV7-7 and TRBJ2-2, with 7 bases fitting TRBD1. V lost 5 bases, J lost 0 bases, and 3 bases stayed unmatched. The CDR3 is 15 amino acids. Germline lookup yields CDR1 SSHAT and CDR2 FNYEAQ (reference sequence).

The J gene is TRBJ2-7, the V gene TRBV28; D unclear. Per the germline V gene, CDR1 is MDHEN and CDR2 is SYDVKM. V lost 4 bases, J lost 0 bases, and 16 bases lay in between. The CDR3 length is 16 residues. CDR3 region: CASSSEVLESSYEQYF. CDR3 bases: TGTGCCAGCAGTTCCGAAGTCCTCGAAAGCTCCTACGAGCAGTACTTC.

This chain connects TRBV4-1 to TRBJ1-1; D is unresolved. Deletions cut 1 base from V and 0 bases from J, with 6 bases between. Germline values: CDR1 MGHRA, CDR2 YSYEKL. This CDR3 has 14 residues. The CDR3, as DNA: TGCGCCAGCAGCCAAGGACTCCTGAACACTGAAGCTTTCTTT. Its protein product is CASSQGLLNTEAFF.

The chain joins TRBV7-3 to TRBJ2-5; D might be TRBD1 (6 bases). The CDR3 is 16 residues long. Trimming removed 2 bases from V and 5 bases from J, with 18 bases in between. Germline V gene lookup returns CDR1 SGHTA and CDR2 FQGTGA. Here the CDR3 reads CASSLGAQGGRETQYF. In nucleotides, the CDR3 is TGTGCCAGCAGCTTAGGAGCCCAAGGGGGTAGGGAGACCCAGTACTTC.

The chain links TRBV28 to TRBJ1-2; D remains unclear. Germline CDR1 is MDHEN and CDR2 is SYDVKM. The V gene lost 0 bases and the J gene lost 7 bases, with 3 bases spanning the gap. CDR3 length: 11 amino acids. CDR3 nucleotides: TGTGCCAGCAGTTTATGGGGTGGCTACACCTTC. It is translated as CASSLWGGYTF.

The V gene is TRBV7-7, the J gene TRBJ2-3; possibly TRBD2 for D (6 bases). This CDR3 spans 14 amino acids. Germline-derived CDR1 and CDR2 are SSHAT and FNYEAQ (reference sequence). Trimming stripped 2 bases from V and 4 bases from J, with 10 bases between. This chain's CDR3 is CASSLRLGADTQYF. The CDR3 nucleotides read TGTGCCAGCAGCTTACGACTAGGAGCAGATACGCAGTATTTT.

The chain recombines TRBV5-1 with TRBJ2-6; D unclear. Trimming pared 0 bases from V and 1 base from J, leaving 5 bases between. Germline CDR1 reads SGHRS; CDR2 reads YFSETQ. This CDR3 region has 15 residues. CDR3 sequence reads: CASSLGASGANVLTF. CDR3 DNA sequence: TGCGCCAGCAGCTTGGGGGCTTCTGGGGCCAACGTCCTGACTTTC.

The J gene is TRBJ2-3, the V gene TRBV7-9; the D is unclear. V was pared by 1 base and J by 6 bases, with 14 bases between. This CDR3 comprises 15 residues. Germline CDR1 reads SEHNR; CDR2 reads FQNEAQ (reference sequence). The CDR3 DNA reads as TGTGCCAGCAGCTTAGGGGCTCGGATAGGGGATACGCAGTATTTT. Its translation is CASSLGARIGDTQYF.

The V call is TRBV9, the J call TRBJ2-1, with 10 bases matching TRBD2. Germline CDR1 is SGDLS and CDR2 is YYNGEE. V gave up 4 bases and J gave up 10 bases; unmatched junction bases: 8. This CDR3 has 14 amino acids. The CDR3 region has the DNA TGTGCCAGCAGCCCGACTAGCGGGCCCGCAGAGCAGTTCTTC. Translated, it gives CASSPTSGPAEQFF.

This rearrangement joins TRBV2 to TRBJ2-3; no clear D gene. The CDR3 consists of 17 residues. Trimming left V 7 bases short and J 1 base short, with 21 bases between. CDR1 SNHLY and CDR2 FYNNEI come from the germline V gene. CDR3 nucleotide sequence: TGTGCCAGCAACCCCCCTATTGGTGGCGGAGGCACAGATACGCAGTATTTT. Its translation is CASNPPIGGGGTDTQYF.

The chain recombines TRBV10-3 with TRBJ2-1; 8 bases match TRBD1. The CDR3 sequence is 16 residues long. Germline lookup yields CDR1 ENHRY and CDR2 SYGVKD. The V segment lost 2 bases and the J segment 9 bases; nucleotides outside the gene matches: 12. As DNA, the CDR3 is TGTGCCATCAGTGAGCGACAGGGGACGGGTGGGGGTGAGCAGTTCTTC. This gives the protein CAISERQGTGGGEQFF.

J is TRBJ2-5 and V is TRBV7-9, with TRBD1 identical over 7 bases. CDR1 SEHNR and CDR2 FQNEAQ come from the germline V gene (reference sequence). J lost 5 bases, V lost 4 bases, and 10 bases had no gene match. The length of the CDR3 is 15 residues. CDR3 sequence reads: CASSSQGQTRETQYF. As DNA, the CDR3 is TGTGCCAGCAGCTCACAGGGACAGACTCGGGAGACCCAGTACTTC.

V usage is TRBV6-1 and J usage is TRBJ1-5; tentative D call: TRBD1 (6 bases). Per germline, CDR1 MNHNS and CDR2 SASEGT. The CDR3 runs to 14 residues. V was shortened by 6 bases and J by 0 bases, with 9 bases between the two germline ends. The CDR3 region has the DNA TGTGCCAGCAGGACAGGTCATAGCAATCAGCCCCAGCATTTT. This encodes CASRTGHSNQPQHF.

This chain's CDR3 is CASFSLPLHF. The CDR3 coding sequence is TGTGCCAGCTTCAGTCTCCCCCTCCACTTT. The V gene is TRBV21-1, the J gene TRBJ1-6; TRBD1 is the table's D call, not checked against the DNA. TRBV21-1 is a listed pseudogene. The CDR3 covers 10 residues.

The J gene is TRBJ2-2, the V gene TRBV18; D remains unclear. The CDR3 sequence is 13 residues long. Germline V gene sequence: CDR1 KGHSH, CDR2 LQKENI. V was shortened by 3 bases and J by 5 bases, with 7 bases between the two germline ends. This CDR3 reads CASSPRRTGELFF. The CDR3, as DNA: TGTGCCAGCTCACCCCGGAGAACCGGGGAGCTGTTTTTT.

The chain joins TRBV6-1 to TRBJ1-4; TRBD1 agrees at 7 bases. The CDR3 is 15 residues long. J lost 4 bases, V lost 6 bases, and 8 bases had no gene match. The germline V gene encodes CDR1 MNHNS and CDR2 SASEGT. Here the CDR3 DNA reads TGTGCCAGCAGAGACGTAGGGGGCGATAATGAAAAACTGTTTTTT. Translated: CASRDVGGDNEKLFF.

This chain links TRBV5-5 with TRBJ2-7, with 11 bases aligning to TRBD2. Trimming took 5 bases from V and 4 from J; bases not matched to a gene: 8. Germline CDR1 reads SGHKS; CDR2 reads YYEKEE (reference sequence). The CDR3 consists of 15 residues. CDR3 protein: CASSFSLAGEYEQYF. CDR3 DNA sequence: TGTGCCAGCAGTTTCTCACTAGCGGGAGAATACGAGCAGTACTTC. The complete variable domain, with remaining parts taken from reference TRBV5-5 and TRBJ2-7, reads DAGVTQSPTHLIKTRGQQVTLRCSPISGHKSVSWYQQVLGQGPQFIFQYYEKEERGRGNFPDRFSARQFPNYSSELNVNALLLGDSALYLCASSFSLAGEYEQYFGPGTRLTVT.

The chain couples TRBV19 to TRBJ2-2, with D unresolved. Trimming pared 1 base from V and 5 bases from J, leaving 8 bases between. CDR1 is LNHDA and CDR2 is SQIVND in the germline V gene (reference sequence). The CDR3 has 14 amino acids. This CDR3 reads CASSIGPFTGELFF. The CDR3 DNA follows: TGTGCCAGTAGTATAGGCCCGTTTACCGGGGAGCTGTTTTTT.